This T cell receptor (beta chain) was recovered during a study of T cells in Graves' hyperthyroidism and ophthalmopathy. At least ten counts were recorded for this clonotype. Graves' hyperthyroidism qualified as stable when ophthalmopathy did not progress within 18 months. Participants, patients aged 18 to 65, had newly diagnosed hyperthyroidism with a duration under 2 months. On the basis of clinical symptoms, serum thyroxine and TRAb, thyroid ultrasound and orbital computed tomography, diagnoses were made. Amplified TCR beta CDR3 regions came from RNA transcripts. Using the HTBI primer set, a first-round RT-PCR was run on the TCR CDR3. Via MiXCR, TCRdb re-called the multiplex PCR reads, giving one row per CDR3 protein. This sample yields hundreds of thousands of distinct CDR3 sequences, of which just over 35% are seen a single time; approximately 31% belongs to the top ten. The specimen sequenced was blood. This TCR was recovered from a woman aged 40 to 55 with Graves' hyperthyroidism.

The CDR3 DNA reads as TGTGCCAGCAGTACGGAAGGGACAGGGGGCGAGCAGTACTTC. It translates to CASSTEGTGGEQYF. V is TRBV7-9 and J is TRBJ2-7, with 11 bases that match TRBD1. The CDR3 contains 14 residues. The V gene end was trimmed by 6 bases and the J gene end by 6 bases; junction bases not matched to a gene: 7. The germline CDR1 and CDR2 sequences are SEHNR and FQNEAQ (reference sequence).